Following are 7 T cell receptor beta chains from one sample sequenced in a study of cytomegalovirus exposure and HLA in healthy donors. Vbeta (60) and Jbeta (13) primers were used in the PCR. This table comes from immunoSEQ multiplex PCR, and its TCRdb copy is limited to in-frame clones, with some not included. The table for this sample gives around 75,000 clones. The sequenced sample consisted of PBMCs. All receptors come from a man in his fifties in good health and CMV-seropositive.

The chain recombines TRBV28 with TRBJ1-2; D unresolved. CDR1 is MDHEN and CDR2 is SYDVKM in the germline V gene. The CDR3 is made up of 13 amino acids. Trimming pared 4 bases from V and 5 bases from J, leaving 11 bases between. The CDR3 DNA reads TGTGCCAGCAGTTCAACCGCGGCATATGGCTACACCTTC. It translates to CASSSTAAYGYTF.

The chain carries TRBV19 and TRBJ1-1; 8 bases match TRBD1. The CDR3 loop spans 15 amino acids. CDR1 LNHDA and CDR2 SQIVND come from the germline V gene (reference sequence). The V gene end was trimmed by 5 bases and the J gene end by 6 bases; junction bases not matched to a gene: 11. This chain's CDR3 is CASSPGDRCSPEAFF. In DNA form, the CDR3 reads TGTGCCAGTAGTCCAGGGGACAGGTGTAGTCCTGAAGCTTTCTTT.

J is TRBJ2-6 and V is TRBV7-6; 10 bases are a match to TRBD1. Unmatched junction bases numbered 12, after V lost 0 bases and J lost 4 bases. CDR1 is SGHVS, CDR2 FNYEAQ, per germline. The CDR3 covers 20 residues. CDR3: CASSLALAGQGFAGANVLTF. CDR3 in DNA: TGTGCCAGCAGCTTAGCGTTGGCGGGACAGGGGTTCGCCGGGGCCAACGTCCTGACTTTC.

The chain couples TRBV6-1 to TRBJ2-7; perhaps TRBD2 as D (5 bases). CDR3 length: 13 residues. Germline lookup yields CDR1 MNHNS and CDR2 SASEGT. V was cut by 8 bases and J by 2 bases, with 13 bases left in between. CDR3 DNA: TGTGCCAGCGTGGAGGAGTCCCCCTACGAGCAGTACGTC. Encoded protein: CASVEESPYEQYV.

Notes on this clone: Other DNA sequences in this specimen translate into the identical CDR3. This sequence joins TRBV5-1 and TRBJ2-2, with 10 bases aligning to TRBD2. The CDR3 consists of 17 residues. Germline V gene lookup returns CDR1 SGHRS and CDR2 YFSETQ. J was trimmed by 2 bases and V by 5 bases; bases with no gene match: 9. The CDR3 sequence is CASRQALAGANTGELFF. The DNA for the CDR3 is TGCGCCAGCAGACAAGCCCTAGCGGGAGCCAACACCGGGGAGCTGTTTTTT.

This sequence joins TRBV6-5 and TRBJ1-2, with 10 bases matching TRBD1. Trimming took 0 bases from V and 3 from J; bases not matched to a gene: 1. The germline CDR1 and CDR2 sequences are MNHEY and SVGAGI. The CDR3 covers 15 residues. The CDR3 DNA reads TGTGCCAGCAGTTACTCGGGGACAGGGGACTATGGCTACACCTTC. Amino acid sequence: CASSYSGTGDYGYTF.

DNA of the CDR3: TGTGCCAGCAGCGCCCGGACTAGCGGGAGTCTCACAGATACGCAGTATTTT. It is translated as CASSARTSGSLTDTQYF. This chain uses TRBV9 with TRBJ2-3, with TRBD2 identical over 13 bases. Losses at the gene ends were 3 bases for V and 2 bases for J; bases not matched to a gene: 6. Germline CDR1 and CDR2: SGDLS and YYNGEE. The CDR3 covers 17 residues.